This T cell receptor beta chain was identified during a study of shared clonotypes between healthy human individuals. Broader study findings: The represented genetic and exposure-history diversity was limited by the small number of donors.

Without sorting, samples used tens of millions of PBMCs for genomic DNA. Turning to this clone: Its antigen is still unknown.

PBMC DNA, left unsorted, was sequenced on ten immunoSEQ deep assay plates. Using immunoSEQ multiplex PCR, the repertoire was profiled, and TCRdb retains in-frame clones only, with some absent. The table includes about 490,000 clones, over 60% detected once. This CDR3 spans 14 amino acids. V was cut by 1 base and J by 4 bases, with 10 bases left in between. Germline CDR1 is SGHTA and CDR2 is FQGNSA. Sequenced input: PBMCs. The origin of this receptor is a woman aged 40-49 years in good health. Some clones in this sample may be carry-over from other donors' samples. The rearrangement joins TRBV7-2 to TRBJ1-2; no firm D call. The CDR3 sequence is CASSLGAEGYGYTF. In DNA form, the CDR3 reads TGTGCCAGCAGCTTAGGGGCAGAAGGCTATGGCTACACCTTC.